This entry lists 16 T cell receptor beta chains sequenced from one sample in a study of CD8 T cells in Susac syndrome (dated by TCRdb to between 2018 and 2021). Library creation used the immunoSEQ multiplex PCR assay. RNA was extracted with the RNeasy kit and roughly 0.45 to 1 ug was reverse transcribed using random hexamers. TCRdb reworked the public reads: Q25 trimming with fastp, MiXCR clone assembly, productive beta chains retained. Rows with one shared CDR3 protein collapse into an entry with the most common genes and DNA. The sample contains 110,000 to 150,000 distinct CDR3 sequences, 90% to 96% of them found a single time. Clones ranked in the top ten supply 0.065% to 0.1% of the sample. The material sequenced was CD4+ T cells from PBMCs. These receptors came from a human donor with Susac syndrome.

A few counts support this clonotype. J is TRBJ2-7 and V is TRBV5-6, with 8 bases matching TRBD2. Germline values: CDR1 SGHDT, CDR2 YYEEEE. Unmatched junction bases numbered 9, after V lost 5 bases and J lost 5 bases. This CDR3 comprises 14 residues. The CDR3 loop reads CASSRSGGPNEQYF. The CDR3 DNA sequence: TGTGCCAGCAGTCGATCGGGAGGGCCCAACGAGCAGTACTTC.

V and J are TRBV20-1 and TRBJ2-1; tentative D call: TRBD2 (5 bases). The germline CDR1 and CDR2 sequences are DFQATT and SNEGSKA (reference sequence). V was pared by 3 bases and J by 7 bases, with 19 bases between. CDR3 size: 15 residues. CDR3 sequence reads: CSASLRAPTRNEQFF. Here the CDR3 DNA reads TGCAGTGCTAGCCTACGAGCCCCCACTAGGAATGAGCAGTTCTTC.

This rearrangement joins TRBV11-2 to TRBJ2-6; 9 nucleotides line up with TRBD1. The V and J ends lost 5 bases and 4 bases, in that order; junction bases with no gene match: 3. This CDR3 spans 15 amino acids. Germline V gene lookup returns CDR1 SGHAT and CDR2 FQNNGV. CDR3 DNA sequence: TGTGCCAGCAGCCCCGGACAGGGGGGGGCCAACGTCCTGACTTTC. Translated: CASSPGQGGANVLTF.

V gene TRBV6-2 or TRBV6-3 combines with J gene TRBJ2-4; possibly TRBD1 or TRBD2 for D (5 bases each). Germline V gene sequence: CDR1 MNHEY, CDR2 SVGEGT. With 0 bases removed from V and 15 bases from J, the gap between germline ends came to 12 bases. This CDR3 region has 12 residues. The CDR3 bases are TGTGCCAGCAGTTACTCGTGGGACCGGGCGTACTTC. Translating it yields CASSYSWDRAYF.

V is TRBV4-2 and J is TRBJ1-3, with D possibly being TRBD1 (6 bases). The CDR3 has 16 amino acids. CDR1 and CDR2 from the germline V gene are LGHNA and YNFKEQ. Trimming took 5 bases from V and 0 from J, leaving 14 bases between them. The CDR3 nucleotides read TGTGCCAGCAGCACGCAGACAGGACACTCTGGAAACACCATATATTTT. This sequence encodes CASSTQTGHSGNTIYF.

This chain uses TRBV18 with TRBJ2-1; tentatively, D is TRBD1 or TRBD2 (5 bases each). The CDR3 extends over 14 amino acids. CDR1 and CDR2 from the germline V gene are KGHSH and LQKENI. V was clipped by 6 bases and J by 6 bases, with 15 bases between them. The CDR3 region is CASSQGLQGNEQFF. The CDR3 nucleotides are TGTGCCAGCTCTCAAGGACTCCAGGGCAATGAGCAGTTCTTC. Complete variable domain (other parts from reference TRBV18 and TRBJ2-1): NAGVMQNPRHLVRRRGQEARLRCSPMKGHSHVYWYRQLPEEGLKFMVYLQKENIIDESGMPKERFSAEFPKEGPSILRIQQVVRGDSAAYFCASSQGLQGNEQFFGPGTRLTVL.

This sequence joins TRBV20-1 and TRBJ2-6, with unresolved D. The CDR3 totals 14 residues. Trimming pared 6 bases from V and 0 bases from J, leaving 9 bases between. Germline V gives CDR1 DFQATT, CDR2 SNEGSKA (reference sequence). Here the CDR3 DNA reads TGCAGTGCCAGGCCGGGCTCTGGGGCCAACGTCCTGACTTTC. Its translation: CSARPGSGANVLTF.

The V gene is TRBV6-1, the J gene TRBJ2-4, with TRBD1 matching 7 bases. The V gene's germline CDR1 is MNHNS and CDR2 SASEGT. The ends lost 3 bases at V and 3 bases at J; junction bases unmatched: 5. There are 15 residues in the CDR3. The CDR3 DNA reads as TGTGCCAGCAGTGATAGGACAGGAGGCAAAAACATTCAGTACTTC. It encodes CASSDRTGGKNIQYF.

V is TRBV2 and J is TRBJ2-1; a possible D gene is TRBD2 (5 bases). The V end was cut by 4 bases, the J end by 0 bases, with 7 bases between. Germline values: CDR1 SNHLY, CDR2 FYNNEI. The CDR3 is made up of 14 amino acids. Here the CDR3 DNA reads TGTGCCAGCAGTGCGGGGTACTCCTACAATGAGCAGTTCTTC. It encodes CASSAGYSYNEQFF.

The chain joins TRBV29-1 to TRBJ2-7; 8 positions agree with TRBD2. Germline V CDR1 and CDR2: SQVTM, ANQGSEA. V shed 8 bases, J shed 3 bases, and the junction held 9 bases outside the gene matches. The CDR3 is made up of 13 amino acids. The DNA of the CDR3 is TGCAGCACGTCGCGGGGGGCAAACTACGAGCAGTACTTC. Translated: CSTSRGANYEQYF.

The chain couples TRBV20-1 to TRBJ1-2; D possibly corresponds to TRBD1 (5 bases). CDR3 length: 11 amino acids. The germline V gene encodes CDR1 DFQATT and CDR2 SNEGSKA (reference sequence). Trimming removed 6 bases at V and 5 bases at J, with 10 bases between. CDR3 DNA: TGCAGTGCAACAGGTTCATATGGCTACACCTTC. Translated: CSATGSYGYTF.

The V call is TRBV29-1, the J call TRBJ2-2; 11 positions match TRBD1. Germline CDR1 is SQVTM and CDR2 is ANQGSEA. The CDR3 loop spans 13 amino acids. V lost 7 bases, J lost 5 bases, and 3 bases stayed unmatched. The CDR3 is CSAGQGATGELFF. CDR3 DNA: TGCAGCGCTGGACAGGGGGCTACCGGGGAGCTGTTTTTT.

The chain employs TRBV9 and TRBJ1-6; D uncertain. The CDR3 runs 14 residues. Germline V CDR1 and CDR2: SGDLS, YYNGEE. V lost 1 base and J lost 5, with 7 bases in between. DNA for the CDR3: TGTGCCAGCAGCGTACAGTTCAATAATTCACCCCTCCACTTT. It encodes CASSVQFNNSPLHF.

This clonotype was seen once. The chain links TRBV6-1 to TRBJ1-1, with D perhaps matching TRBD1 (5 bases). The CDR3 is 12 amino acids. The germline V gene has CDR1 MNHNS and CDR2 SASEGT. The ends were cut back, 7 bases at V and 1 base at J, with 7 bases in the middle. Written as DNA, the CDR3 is TGTGCCAGCAATAGGGGGAACACTGAAGCTTTCTTT. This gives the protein CASNRGNTEAFF.

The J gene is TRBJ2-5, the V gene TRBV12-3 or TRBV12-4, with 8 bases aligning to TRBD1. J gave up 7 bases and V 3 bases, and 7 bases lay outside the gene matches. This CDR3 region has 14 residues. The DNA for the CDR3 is TGTGCCAGCAGTTTGGGACAGGAGCGCGGGACCCAGTACTTC. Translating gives CASSLGQERGTQYF.

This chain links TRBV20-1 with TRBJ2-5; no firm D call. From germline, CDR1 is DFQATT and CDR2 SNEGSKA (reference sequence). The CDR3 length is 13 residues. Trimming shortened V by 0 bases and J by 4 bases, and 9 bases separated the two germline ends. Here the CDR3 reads CSARDSAPETQYF. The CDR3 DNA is TGCAGTGCTAGAGATAGTGCTCCAGAGACCCAGTACTTC.